The entry below gives a single T cell receptor (beta chain) sequence along with its context. The CDR3 length is 14 residues. V dropped 4 bases and J dropped 0; count of bases not matched to a gene: 2. In germline, CDR1 is SGHAT, CDR2 FQDESV (reference sequence). The sample comes from a study of shared clonotypes between healthy human individuals. Method: immunoSEQ multiplex PCR; TCRdb's copy keeps in-frame clones and lacks some. This sample yields 550,000 to 850,000 clones, of which 55% to 80% are seen a single time; less than 2% belongs to the top ten. The receptor's source is a woman in her twenties or thirties in good health. Specimen: memory CD4+ T cells sorted from blood. Subset here: CD45RA-negative fraction. The chain uses TRBV11-1 and TRBJ1-1; 7 bases line up with TRBD1. The DNA for the CDR3 is TGTGCCAGCAGCTCCAGGGGGTTGAACACTGAAGCTTTCTTT. Its protein product is CASSSRGLNTEAFF. The whole variable domain, filled in from reference TRBV11-1 and TRBJ1-1, reads EAEVAQSPRYKITEKSQAVAFWCDPISGHATLYWYRQILGQGPELLVQFQDESVVDDSQLPKDRFSAERLKGVDSTLKIQPAELGDSAMYLCASSSRGLNTEAFFGQGTRLTVV.